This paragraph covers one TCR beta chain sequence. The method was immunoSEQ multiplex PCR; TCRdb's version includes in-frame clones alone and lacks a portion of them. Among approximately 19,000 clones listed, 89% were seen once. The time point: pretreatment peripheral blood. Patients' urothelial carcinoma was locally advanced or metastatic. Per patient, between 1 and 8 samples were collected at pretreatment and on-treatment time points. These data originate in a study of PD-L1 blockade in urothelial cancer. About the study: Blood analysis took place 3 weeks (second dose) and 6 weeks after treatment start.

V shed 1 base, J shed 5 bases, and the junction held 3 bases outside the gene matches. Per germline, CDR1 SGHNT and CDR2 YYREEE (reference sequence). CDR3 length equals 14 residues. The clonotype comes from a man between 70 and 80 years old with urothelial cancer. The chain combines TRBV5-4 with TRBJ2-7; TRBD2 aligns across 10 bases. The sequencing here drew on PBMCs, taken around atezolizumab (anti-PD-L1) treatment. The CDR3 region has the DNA TGTGCCAGCAGCTTGAGCCTAGCGGGGGACGAGCAGTACTTC. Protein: CASSLSLAGDEQYF. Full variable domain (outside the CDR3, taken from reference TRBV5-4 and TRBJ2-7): ETGVTQSPTHLIKTRGQQVTLRCSSQSGHNTVSWYQQALGQGPQFIFQYYREEENGRGNFPPRFSGLQFPNYSSELNVNALELDDSALYLCASSLSLAGDEQYFGPGTRLTVT.